Presented here are 18 T cell receptor beta chains from one specimen sequenced in a study of blood T cell repertoires in COVID-19 (dated by TCRdb to 2018 to 2021). Library construction relied on the immunoSEQ multiplex PCR assay. TCRdb holds this immuneACCESS table with in-frame rearrangements only. Some clones are missing; in checked studies, unresolved V genes explain under half, and the rest has no known cause. For this sample the table gives 90,000 to 120,000 clones, of which over 75% were detected only once. The top ten clonotypes cover over 2% of the sample. Input material: peripheral blood. The receptors derive from a human donor in a cohort sampled during active COVID-19.

The rearrangement uses TRBV5-1 and TRBJ1-1; the D is unclear. The CDR3 is made up of 13 amino acids. Germline lookup yields CDR1 SGHRS and CDR2 YFSETQ. Between the trimmed V and J ends, which lost 0 bases and 5 bases, there was a span of 8 bases. Written as DNA, the CDR3 is TGCGCCAGCAGCTTGGGTTTCAGGACTGAAGCTTTCTTT. This translates into CASSLGFRTEAFF.

The CDR3 sequence: CASSLNPGGLSEQYF. CDR3 nucleotide sequence: TGTGCCAGCAGCTTAAATCCAGGGGGGCTTTCCGAGCAGTACTTC. The chain couples TRBV7-3 to TRBJ2-7, with a weak D call TRBD1 (7 bases). The CDR3 is 15 residues long. V lost 1 base, J lost 6 bases, and 16 bases lay in between. Germline V gene lookup returns CDR1 SGHTA and CDR2 FQGTGA.

V and J are TRBV20-1 and TRBJ1-5, with D perhaps matching TRBD1 (6 bases). The V gene's germline CDR1 is DFQATT and CDR2 SNEGSKA (reference sequence). With 6 bases removed from V and 10 bases from J, the gap between germline ends came to 13 bases. CDR3 length: 11 amino acids. The CDR3 loop is CSAGQNRPQHF. CDR3 coding DNA: TGCAGTGCCGGACAGAATCGACCCCAGCATTTT.

The chain combines TRBV7-3 with TRBJ2-7, with no clear D. Trimming left V 5 bases short and J 9 bases short, with 11 bases between. The germline V gene encodes CDR1 SGHTA and CDR2 FQGTGA. This CDR3 comprises 11 residues. CDR3 sequence (DNA): TGTGCCAGCAGCGCCGGCACGGGGCAGTACTTC. Encoded protein: CASSAGTGQYF.

V gene TRBV6-4 combines with J gene TRBJ2-3; D possibly corresponds to TRBD1 (5 bases). Trimming shortened V by 3 bases and J by 4 bases, and 20 bases separated the two germline ends. Germline CDR1 is MRHNA and CDR2 is SNTAGT. The CDR3 length is 17 residues. The CDR3 sequence is CASSERVGAFGADTQYF. CDR3 nucleotides: TGTGCCAGCAGTGAAAGGGTAGGGGCATTTGGCGCAGATACGCAGTATTTT.

V is TRBV20-1 and J is TRBJ1-2; D remains unclear. The germline V gene has CDR1 DFQATT and CDR2 SNEGSKA (reference sequence). This CDR3 comprises 11 residues. The V end lost 3 bases, the J end lost 5 bases, and 7 bases lay between the germline ends. The CDR3 protein is CSASGDYGYTF. CDR3 nucleotides: TGCAGTGCTAGCGGGGATTATGGCTACACCTTC.

This chain links TRBV3-1 (or the pseudogene TRBV3-2) with TRBJ1-1; D possibly corresponds to TRBD1 (6 bases). V lost 0 bases and J lost 1, with 9 bases in between. Germline CDR1 reads LGHDT; CDR2 reads YNNKEL (reference sequence). The CDR3 is 15 amino acids. This CDR3 is CASSQDYRENTEAFF. CDR3 bases: TGTGCCAGCAGCCAAGATTACAGGGAGAACACTGAAGCTTTCTTT.

This clone was detected only a few times. The J gene is TRBJ1-4, the V gene TRBV27, with D possibly being TRBD1 (5 bases). The CDR3 is 14 amino acids. Germline CDR1 reads MNHEY; CDR2 reads SMNVEV (reference sequence). Trimming took off 0 bases at V and 4 bases at J, with 6 bases between the two ends. CDR3 DNA: TGTGCCAGCAGTTTATCCAGGGTTAATGAAAAACTGTTTTTT. This gives the protein CASSLSRVNEKLFF.

The genes are TRBV9 and TRBJ2-6, with 7 bases that match TRBD1. The CDR3 length is 17 residues. After removal of 4 bases from V and 0 bases from J, the junction contained 7 bases not matched to a gene. CDR1 and CDR2 (germline): SGDLS, YYNGEE. The CDR3 loop is CASSLRQGSSGANVLTF. The CDR3 DNA is TGTGCCAGCAGCCTCCGACAGGGTTCCTCTGGGGCCAACGTCCTGACTTTC. The full variable domain, completed using reference TRBV9 and TRBJ2-6, is DSGVTQTPKHLITATGQRVTLRCSPRSGDLSVYWYQQSLDQGLQFLIQYYNGEERAKGNILERFSAQQFPDLHSELNLSSLELGDSALYFCASSLRQGSSGANVLTFGAGSRLTVL.

This clone was seen once. The chain recombines TRBV6-6 with TRBJ1-4; TRBD1 is a possible D gene (6 bases). The germline CDR1 and CDR2 sequences are MNHNY and SVGAGI (reference sequence). V lost 5 bases to trimming and J lost 0 bases, with 13 bases between them. This CDR3 is 16 amino acids long. CDR3 protein: CASSLGTRATNEKLFF. The CDR3 DNA reads as TGTGCCAGCAGTCTGGGGACAAGGGCAACTAATGAAAAACTGTTTTTT.

The chain couples TRBV19 to TRBJ1-1, with 7 bases lining up with TRBD1. Looked up from germline, CDR1 is LNHDA and CDR2 is SQIVND (reference sequence). This CDR3 contains 16 residues. V was pared by 2 bases and J by 4 bases, with 10 bases of the junction left unmatched. The CDR3 loop is CASSIKALNRGTEAFF. The CDR3 nucleotides are TGTGCCAGTAGTATAAAAGCGCTGAACAGGGGCACTGAAGCTTTCTTT.

The chain uses TRBV10-3 and TRBJ1-4; 8 nucleotides align to TRBD1. Germline trimming cut 10 bases from V and 4 bases from J; bases unmatched to any gene: 8. This CDR3 has 14 residues. CDR1 and CDR2 from the germline V gene are ENHRY and SYGVKD. CDR3 sequence (DNA): TGTGCCACCCATCCGGGACAGGATAATGAAAAACTGTTTTTT. As protein: CATHPGQDNEKLFF.

The gene calls are TRBV19 and TRBJ2-7; 7 nucleotides align to TRBD2. The CDR3 runs 15 residues. CDR1 is LNHDA, CDR2 SQIVND, per germline (reference sequence). V shed 4 bases and J 1 base; nucleotides not matched to a gene: 7. The chain's CDR3 is CASSTLGRLSYEQYF. The CDR3 nucleotides are TGTGCCAGTAGTACCCTCGGGAGGCTGTCCTACGAGCAGTACTTC.

The V call is TRBV30, the J call TRBJ1-2; D is undetermined. V gave up 7 bases and J gave up 4 bases, with 16 bases separating them. This CDR3 has 13 residues. Germline CDR1 GTSNPN, CDR2 SVGIG (reference sequence). In DNA form, the CDR3 reads TGTGCCTCCCCCCACGGGGATGGCTATGGCTACACCTTC. It encodes CASPHGDGYGYTF.

The chain has TRBV6-6 and TRBJ2-7; D gene unclear. This CDR3 has 14 amino acids. Trimming stripped 5 bases from V and 0 bases from J, with 11 bases between. Germline V gene lookup returns CDR1 MNHNY and CDR2 SVGAGI (reference sequence). Here the CDR3 reads CASSSHSSSYEQYF. For the CDR3, the DNA is TGTGCCAGCAGTAGTCACTCGAGCTCCTACGAGCAGTACTTC.

The chain recombines TRBV4-2 with TRBJ2-1, with 7 positions matching TRBD2. V lost 1 base to trimming and J lost 5 bases; unmatched junction nucleotides: 11. The CDR3 spans 17 residues. Germline V gene data show CDR1 as LGHNA and CDR2 as YNFKEQ. The CDR3 reads CASSQGKGGSGHNEQFF. In DNA, the CDR3 is TGTGCCAGCAGCCAAGGTAAAGGCGGGAGTGGCCACAATGAGCAGTTCTTC.

The chain links TRBV19 to TRBJ2-5; TRBD2 matches at 14 bases. J gave up 3 bases and V 5 bases, and 2 bases lay outside the gene matches. Germline CDR1 is LNHDA and CDR2 is SQIVND (reference sequence). The CDR3 is 15 amino acids. The CDR3 reads CASSWTSGRKETQYF. CDR3 bases: TGTGCCAGTAGTTGGACTAGCGGGAGGAAAGAGACCCAGTACTTC. Combining the CDR3 with reference TRBV19 and TRBJ2-5 gives the whole variable domain DGGITQSPKYLFRKEGQNVTLSCEQNLNHDAMYWYRQDPGQGLRLIYYSQIVNDFQKGDIAEGYSVSREKKESFPLTVTSAQKNPTAFYLCASSWTSGRKETQYFGPGTRLLVL.

The chain carries TRBV27 and TRBJ1-4; no clear D. Germline V gene data show CDR1 as MNHEY and CDR2 as SMNVEV (reference sequence). The CDR3 is 14 amino acids. V shed 7 bases and J shed 6 bases, with 15 bases lying between them. CDR3 sequence (DNA): TGTGCCAGCACCTCTAGGCGGGCCCATGAAAAACTGTTTTTT. Protein sequence: CASTSRRAHEKLFF.